What follows are 8 T cell receptor beta chains derived from one specimen sequenced in a study of shared clonotypes between healthy human individuals. Naive CD8 populations comprised CD45RO-negative cells positively selected for CCR7, excluding terminally differentiated effector memory CD45RA+ cells. Profiled with immunoSEQ multiplex PCR; TCRdb holds only in-frame clones, not every one. The repertoire consists of around 2,000,000 clones, with just under 95% occurring once and the leading ten covering less than 1.5%. Input material: naive CD8+ T cells sorted from blood. These receptors originate from a man aged 18 to 35 in good health.

The V gene is TRBV5-1, the J gene TRBJ2-5; 10 positions match TRBD1. CDR1 and CDR2 from the germline V gene are SGHRS and YFSETQ. The V and J ends lost 4 bases and 2 bases, in that order; junction bases with no gene match: 5. This CDR3 comprises 15 residues. This CDR3 reads CASSRDRGGQETQYF. CDR3 coding DNA: TGCGCCAGCAGCAGGGACAGGGGAGGACAAGAGACCCAGTACTTC.

This chain uses TRBV7-3 with TRBJ2-2; no clear D. The CDR3 loop spans 14 amino acids. Trimming removed 2 bases from V and 7 bases from J, with 11 bases in between. In germline, CDR1 is SGHTA, CDR2 FQGTGA. The CDR3 here is CASSLLAYGGELFF. The CDR3 DNA sequence: TGTGCCAGCAGCTTACTGGCATATGGCGGGGAGCTGTTTTTT.

V gene TRBV5-6 combines with J gene TRBJ1-2; D might be TRBD1 (6 bases). The CDR3 extends over 14 amino acids. Germline loops: CDR1 SGHDT, CDR2 YYEEEE. The V end was cut by 4 bases, the J end by 3 bases, with 13 bases between. In DNA, the CDR3 is TGTGCCAGCAGCGCTGACAGGCCCTACTATGGCTACACCTTC. Translating gives CASSADRPYYGYTF.

V is TRBV7-3 and J is TRBJ2-5, with 8 bases aligning to TRBD2. Germline CDR1 is SGHTA and CDR2 is FQGTGA. The CDR3 sequence is 15 residues long. V lost 1 base to trimming and J lost 3 bases; unmatched junction nucleotides: 4. The CDR3 loop is CASSLIGAGEETQYF. CDR3 nucleotide sequence: TGTGCCAGCAGCTTAATCGGAGCGGGGGAAGAGACCCAGTACTTC.

V gene TRBV5-4 combines with J gene TRBJ1-2; 8 nucleotides match TRBD1. Germline assignment: CDR1 SGHNT and CDR2 YYREEE (reference sequence). Losses at the gene ends were 5 bases for V and 5 bases for J; bases not matched to a gene: 8. This CDR3 contains 14 residues. The CDR3 here is CASRFQGARYGYTF. The CDR3 nucleotides read TGTGCCAGCAGGTTTCAGGGGGCTAGGTATGGCTACACCTTC.

This clone appeared a single time. This sequence joins TRBV15 and TRBJ1-5; 10 bases map to TRBD1. The CDR3 is 15 amino acids. The junction had 7 bases not matched to a gene; V was cut back by 5 bases and J by 6 bases. The germline gives CDR1 LNHNV, CDR2 YYDKDF (reference sequence). The CDR3 loop is CATSPTGTGVQPQHF. The CDR3 coding sequence is TGTGCCACCAGCCCGACCGGGACAGGGGTTCAGCCCCAGCATTTT.

J is TRBJ2-1 and V is TRBV11-2; 11 bases align to TRBD1. CDR3 length: 17 residues. Germline assignment: CDR1 SGHAT and CDR2 FQNNGV. V lost 0 bases to trimming and J lost 2 bases; unmatched junction nucleotides: 3. The CDR3 protein is CASSLDPGQGAYNEQFF. Here the CDR3 DNA reads TGTGCCAGCAGCTTAGACCCGGGACAGGGGGCCTACAATGAGCAGTTCTTC.

Concerning this clone: Additional DNA sequences in this sample encode the identical CDR3. The chain carries TRBV6-5 and TRBJ2-1; 10 bases line up with TRBD1. The length of the CDR3 is 14 residues. Germline V gives CDR1 MNHEY, CDR2 SVGAGI. Trimming removed 2 bases from V and 6 bases from J; junction bases left unmatched: 1. The CDR3 bases are TGTGCCAGCAGTTACGGACAGGGGGGCAATGAGCAGTTCTTC. Amino acids: CASSYGQGGNEQFF.